These T cell receptor beta chains were read from a single sample in a study of OX40 agonist ivuxolimab in advanced cancers. Repertoires were generated with immunoSEQ multiplex PCR, while TCRdb's copy carries only in-frame clones and drops some. The sample has about 24,000 clones; roughly 89% are singletons. The sequenced sample was CD4+ or CD8+ T cells sorted from blood, obtained in a trial of the OX40 agonist ivuxolimab. The receptor set was obtained from an adult with an advanced solid tumor such as melanoma, head and neck, liver or kidney cancer. Each CDR3 is given with its conserved first and last residue. The order of the fields is J gene, CDR3 length, clone size, V gene, D gene, CDR3 protein, CDR3 DNA. D genes are given only for firm matches. Clone size, where shown, is once, few, many, or a class for clones that have expanded.

>TRBJ2-7|13|.|TRBV5-1|.
CASSLGPLGEQYF
TGCGCCAGCAGCTTGGGACCCCTTGGTGAGCAGTACTTC
>TRBJ2-2|15|.|TRBV5-1|.
CASSLAPQYTGELFF
TGCGCCAGCAGCTTGGCTCCCCAATACACCGGGGAGCTGTTTTTT
>TRBJ1-2|15|.|TRBV12-5|TRBD1
CASGLAQGAGYGYTF
TGTGCTAGTGGTTTGGCGCAGGGGGCAGGCTATGGCTACACCTTC
>TRBJ2-7|17|.|TRBV5-4|TRBD2
CASSPGWTGRETYEQYF
TGTGCCAGCAGCCCCGGGTGGACGGGGCGGGAGACCTACGAGCAGTACTTC
>TRBJ2-7|12|.|TRBV6-5|.
CASSPTRNEQYF
TGTGCCAGCAGCCCGACGCGTAACGAGCAGTACTTC
>TRBJ2-2|16|.|TRBV14|TRBD2
CASSQELAGDTGELFF
TGTGCCAGCAGCCAAGAGTTAGCGGGAGACACCGGGGAGCTGTTTTTT
>TRBJ2-5|15|once|TRBV15|.
CATSRDGTPAETQYF
TGTGCCACCAGCAGAGATGGGACACCTGCGGAGACCCAGTACTTC
>TRBJ1-2|16|.|TRBV13|TRBD1
CASSSKLGTGFYGYTF
TGTGCCAGCAGCTCAAAACTCGGGACAGGGTTTTATGGCTACACCTTC
>TRBJ2-7|14|.|TRBV7-2|.
CASSLPGPPYEQYF
TGTGCCAGCAGCTTGCCAGGGCCCCCCTACGAGCAGTACTTC
>TRBJ2-1|13|.|TRBV10-2|.
CASGGTGVNEQFF
TGCGCCAGTGGAGGGACTGGGGTTAATGAGCAGTTCTTC
>TRBJ2-7|14|.|TRBV5-1|TRBD1
CASSLSGGSYEQYF
TGCGCCAGCAGCCTGTCAGGGGGATCCTACGAGCAGTACTTC
>TRBJ2-7|14|.|TRBV5-6|TRBD2
CASSQTSGTYEQYF
TGTGCCAGCAGCCAGACTAGCGGAACCTACGAGCAGTACTTC
>TRBJ1-4|15|.|TRBV6-1|.
CASSEQEGANEKLFF
TGTGCCAGCAGTGAACAGGAGGGGGCTAATGAAAAACTGTTTTTT
>TRBJ2-7|14|.|TRBV7-9|TRBD1
CASSFSGQNYEQYF
TGTGCCAGCAGCTTTTCGGGACAGAACTACGAGCAGTACTTC
>TRBJ2-6|16|.|TRBV27|TRBD1
CASSPGQGDGANVLTF
TGTGCCAGCAGCCCGGGACAGGGGGATGGGGCCAACGTCCTGACTTTC
>TRBJ2-5|16|.|TRBV27|TRBD2
CASGLRKSGSWVEQYF
TGTGCCAGCGGACTAAGGAAAAGCGGGAGCTGGGTTGAGCAGTACTTC
>TRBJ1-5|14|.|TRBV7-9|.
CASSEGGTAKAQHF
TGTGCCAGCAGCGAAGGAGGGACCGCCAAAGCCCAGCATTTT
>TRBJ1-3|13|.|TRBV5-6|.
CASSWPTGNTIYF
TGTGCCAGCAGCTGGCCAACAGGGAACACCATATATTTT
>TRBJ2-5|13|.|TRBV5-4|.
CASSTTGSEEQYF
TGTGCCAGCAGCACGACAGGTTCGGAAGAGCAGTACTTC
>TRBJ1-1|13|.|TRBV7-3|.
CASSSGQNTEAFF
TGTGCCAGCAGCTCGGGGCAGAACACTGAAGCTTTCTTT
>TRBJ2-7|14|.|TRBV4-2|.
CASSQRRMGYEQYF
TGTGCCAGCAGCCAACGGCGGATGGGATACGAGCAGTACTTC
>TRBJ2-3|15|.|TRBV9|.
CASSVGDSPPDTQYF
TGTGCCAGCAGCGTAGGGGACTCCCCCCCAGATACGCAGTATTTT
>TRBJ2-7|15|.|TRBV7-2|TRBD1
CASSRTGANPYEQYF
TGTGCCAGCAGCCGGACAGGGGCCAACCCCTACGAGCAGTACTTC
>TRBJ1-2|15|once|TRBV11-2|.
CASSTYGGGSDGYTF
TGTGCCAGCAGCACCTATGGGGGGGGCTCGGATGGCTACACCTTC
>TRBJ2-7|14|.|TRBV2|TRBD1
CASSDRGLGYEQYF
TGTGCCAGCAGTGACAGGGGGCTAGGTTACGAGCAGTACTTC
>TRBJ2-3|14|.|TRBV9|.
CASSVDQVTDTQYF
TGTGCCAGCAGCGTAGACCAGGTCACAGATACGCAGTATTTT
>TRBJ2-5|15|.|TRBV29-1|.
CSANPSGSSGKTQYF
TGCAGCGCTAATCCTTCGGGGTCGTCGGGGAAGACCCAGTACTTC
>TRBJ2-1|17|.|TRBV9|.
CASSVLPANRGGNEQFF
TGTGCCAGCAGCGTCTTACCGGCCAACAGGGGGGGTAATGAGCAGTTCTTC
>TRBJ2-3|15|.|TRBV10-3|.
CAISETETPPGTQYF
TGTGCCATCAGTGAGACGGAGACCCCCCCCGGGACGCAGTATTTT
>TRBJ1-5|14|.|TRBV18|TRBD1
CASSPTGDNQPQHF
TGTGCCAGCTCACCAACAGGGGACAATCAGCCCCAGCATTTT
>TRBJ1-6|15|.|TRBV5-1|TRBD1
CASSVKGQGDSPLHF
TGCGCCAGCAGCGTAAAGGGACAGGGGGATTCACCCCTCCACTTT
>TRBJ2-5|13|.|TRBV4-1|.
CASSQWRGETQYF
TGCGCCAGCAGCCAATGGAGGGGGGAGACCCAGTACTTC
>TRBJ2-2|16|.|TRBV5-1|.
CASSLASLATTGELFF
TGCGCCAGCAGCTTGGCAAGTCTCGCGACCACCGGGGAGCTGTTTTTT
>TRBJ2-2|16|.|TRBV5-4|.
CASSPLQYANTGELFF
TGTGCCAGCAGCCCCCTGCAGTACGCGAACACCGGGGAGCTGTTTTTT
>TRBJ2-2|14|.|TRBV2|TRBD1
CASSYTGVPGELFF
TGTGCCAGCAGTTATACAGGGGTCCCCGGGGAGCTGTTTTTT
>TRBJ2-1|15|.|TRBV27|TRBD2
CASSRSGSSRNEQFF
TGTGCCAGCAGCAGGAGCGGGAGCAGTAGGAATGAGCAGTTCTTC
>TRBJ2-1|14|.|TRBV19|TRBD2
CASSTAGGRNEQFF
TGTGCCAGTAGTACAGCGGGAGGGCGCAATGAGCAGTTCTTC
>TRBJ2-1|17|.|TRBV9|TRBD2
CASSVTSGGISYNEQFF
TGTGCCAGCAGCGTTACTAGCGGGGGGATCTCCTACAATGAGCAGTTCTTC
>TRBJ2-5|13|.|TRBV5-6|.
CASSSTGQETQYF
TGTGCCAGCAGCTCTACAGGGCAAGAGACCCAGTACTTC
>TRBJ2-3|12|once|TRBV7-8|.
CASSATLDTQYF
TGTGCCAGCAGCGCGACCTTAGATACGCAGTATTTT
>TRBJ1-2|13|.|TRBV18|.
CASSQEDLGGYTF
TGTGCCAGCTCCCAAGAAGATCTGGGTGGCTACACCTTC
>TRBJ2-1|15|.|TRBV9|TRBD2
CASSVERGGSNEQFF
TGTGCCAGCAGCGTAGAACGCGGGGGGTCCAATGAGCAGTTCTTC
>TRBJ2-7|14|once|TRBV10-1|.
CASSDRVPIDEQYF
TGCGCCAGCAGTGACAGGGTCCCCATAGACGAGCAGTACTTC
>TRBJ1-1|14|.|TRBV19|.
CASSIRTQNTEAFF
TGTGCCAGTAGTATCCGGACTCAGAACACTGAAGCTTTCTTT
>TRBJ2-7|11|.|TRBV6-5|.
CASSQLYEQYF
TGTGCCAGCAGTCAACTCTACGAGCAGTACTTC
>TRBJ2-3|13|.|TRBV2|TRBD2
CASYSGRADTQYF
TGTGCCAGCTATAGCGGGAGGGCAGATACGCAGTATTTT